Described below is a single TCR beta chain sequence and its context. This sample stems from a study of control samples from healthy donors and cancer patients. TCRdb's table, derived via immunoSEQ multiplex PCR, lists solely in-frame clones and lacks some. The sample shows some 82,000 clones, 87% of them seen only once. The sample was blood. The sequence came from a man aged 50-59 years in good health.

The CDR3 is CASSRGQIISGANVLTF. The CDR3 DNA is TGTGCCAGCAGTCGGGGACAGATAATCTCTGGGGCCAACGTCCTGACTTTC. The chain joins TRBV6-6 to TRBJ2-6; TRBD1 matches 7 bases. In germline, CDR1 is MNHNY, CDR2 SVGAGI (reference sequence). V trimming: 5 bases; J trimming: 0 bases; junction bases outside the gene matches: 7. The CDR3 is made up of 17 amino acids.